The sequence of this T cell receptor (beta chain) was determined in a study of regulatory T cells in long-lasting Graves disease. General study results and limits: Shared public clonotypes totalled a few thousand in persistent patients, compared with roughly 970 in new patients.

Time point of the sample: persistent/refractory GD, antithyroid drugs over 5 years with positive TRAb. The TCR library was made from RNA extracted from PBMCs. The CDR3 sequence is 13 residues long. Germline V gene sequence: CDR1 SGHVS, CDR2 FQNEAQ. Trimming took off 3 bases at V and 6 bases at J, with 10 bases between the two ends. Only one count was recorded for this clonotype. Its antigen is still unknown. The authors built TCR beta libraries using iRepertoire HTBI primers and Arm-PCR of CDR3 regions. Each CDR3 protein gets one entry after TCRdb re-called the multiplex PCR reads with MiXCR. The sample yields fewer than 450,000 distinct CDR3 sequences, 23% seen once.

Material: peripheral blood mononuclear cells (PBMCs), obtained when the disease was refractory, from a patient treated with antithyroid drugs. The TCR was taken from a female donor with Graves disease. The V gene is TRBV7-8, the J gene TRBJ2-3; no firm D call. The CDR3 DNA reads TGTGCCAGCAGCTTTTATTCCGGGGATACGCAGTATTTT. Encoded protein: CASSFYSGDTQYF.